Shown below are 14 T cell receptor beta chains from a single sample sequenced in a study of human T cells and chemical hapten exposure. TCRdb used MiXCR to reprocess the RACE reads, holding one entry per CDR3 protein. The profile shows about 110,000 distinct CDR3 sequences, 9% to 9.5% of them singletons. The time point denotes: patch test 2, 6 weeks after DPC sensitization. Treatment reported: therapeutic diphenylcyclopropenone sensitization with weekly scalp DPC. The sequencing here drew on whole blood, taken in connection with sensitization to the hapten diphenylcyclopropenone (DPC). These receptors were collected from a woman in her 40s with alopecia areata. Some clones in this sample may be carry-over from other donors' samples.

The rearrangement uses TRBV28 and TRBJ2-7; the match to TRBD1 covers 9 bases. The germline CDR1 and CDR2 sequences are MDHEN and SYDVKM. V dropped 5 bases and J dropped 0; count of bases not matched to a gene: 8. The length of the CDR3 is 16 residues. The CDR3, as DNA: TGTGCCAGCAGTCCGTGGGGACAGGGCGACTCCTACGAGCAGTACTTC. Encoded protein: CASSPWGQGDSYEQYF.

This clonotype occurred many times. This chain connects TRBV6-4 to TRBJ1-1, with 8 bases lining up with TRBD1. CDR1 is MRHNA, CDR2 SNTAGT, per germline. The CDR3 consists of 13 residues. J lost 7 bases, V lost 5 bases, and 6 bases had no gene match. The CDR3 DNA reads TGTGCCAGCAGTCTTGACAGGGGATATGAAGCTTTCTTT. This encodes CASSLDRGYEAFF.

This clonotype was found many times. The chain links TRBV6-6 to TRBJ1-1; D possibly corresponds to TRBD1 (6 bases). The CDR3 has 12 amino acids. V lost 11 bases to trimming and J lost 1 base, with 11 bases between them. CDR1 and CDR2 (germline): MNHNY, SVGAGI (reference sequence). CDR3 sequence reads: CAHKGGNTEAFF. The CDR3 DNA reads TGTGCCCACAAAGGGGGGAACACTGAAGCTTTCTTT.

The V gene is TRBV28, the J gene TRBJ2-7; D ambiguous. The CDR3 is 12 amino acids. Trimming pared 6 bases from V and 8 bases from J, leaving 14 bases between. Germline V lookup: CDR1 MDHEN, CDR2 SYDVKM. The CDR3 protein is CASRSTGGKQYF. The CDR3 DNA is TGTGCCAGCAGGTCGACCGGTGGGAAGCAGTACTTC. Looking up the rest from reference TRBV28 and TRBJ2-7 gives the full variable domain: DVKVTQSSRYLVKRTGEKVFLECVQDMDHENMFWYRQDPGLGLRLIYFSYDVKMKEKGDIPEGYSVSREKKERFSLILESASTNQTSMYLCASRSTGGKQYFGPGTRLTVT.

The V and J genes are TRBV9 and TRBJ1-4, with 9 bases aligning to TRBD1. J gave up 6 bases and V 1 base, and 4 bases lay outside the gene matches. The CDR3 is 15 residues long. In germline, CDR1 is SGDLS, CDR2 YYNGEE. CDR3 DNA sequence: TGTGCCAGCAGCGTACAGACAGGGGGAGATGAAAAACTGTTTTTT. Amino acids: CASSVQTGGDEKLFF.

Written as DNA, the CDR3 is TGTGCCAGTAGCCAGGACAGGGGGATGTATGGCTACACCTTC. This sequence encodes CASSQDRGMYGYTF. This sequence joins TRBV19 and TRBJ1-2, with 10 bases that match TRBD1. Germline lookup yields CDR1 LNHDA and CDR2 SQIVND (reference sequence). J lost 5 bases, V lost 6 bases, and 6 bases had no gene match. This CDR3 is built from 14 residues.

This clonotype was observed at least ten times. This chain's CDR3 is CASSTGTGGRNEKLFF. In DNA form, the CDR3 reads TGCGCCAGCAGCACCGGGACAGGGGGAAGAAATGAAAAACTGTTTTTT. The J gene is TRBJ1-4, the V gene TRBV5-1; TRBD1 matches at 11 bases. The trim removed 4 bases at V and 5 bases at J, leaving 7 bases unmatched. The CDR3 is made up of 16 amino acids. Germline V gives CDR1 SGHRS, CDR2 YFSETQ.

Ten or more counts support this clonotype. The CDR3 DNA is TGTGCCAGCAGTCCCACCCAGGGGCTGTACGAGCAGTACTTC. Amino acids: CASSPTQGLYEQYF. This chain joins TRBV5-6 and TRBJ2-7; maybe TRBD1 (6 bases). Germline assignment: CDR1 SGHDT and CDR2 YYEEEE. The CDR3 has 14 residues. Trimming shortened V by 5 bases and J by 4 bases, and 16 bases separated the two germline ends.

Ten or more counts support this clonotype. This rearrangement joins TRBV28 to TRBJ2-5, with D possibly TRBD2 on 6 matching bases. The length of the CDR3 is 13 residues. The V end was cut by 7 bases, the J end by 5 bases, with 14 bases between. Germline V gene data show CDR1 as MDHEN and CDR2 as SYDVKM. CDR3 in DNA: TGTGCCAGCACTATGCCGGGGGACGAGACCCAGTACTTC. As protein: CASTMPGDETQYF.

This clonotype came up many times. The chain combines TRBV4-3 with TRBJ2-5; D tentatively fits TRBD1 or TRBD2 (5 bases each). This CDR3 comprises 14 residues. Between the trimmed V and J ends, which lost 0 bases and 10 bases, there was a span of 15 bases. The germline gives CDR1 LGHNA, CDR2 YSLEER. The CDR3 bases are TGCGCCAGCAGCCAAGAGAGGGGACCCAGGGACCAGTACTTC. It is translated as CASSQERGPRDQYF.

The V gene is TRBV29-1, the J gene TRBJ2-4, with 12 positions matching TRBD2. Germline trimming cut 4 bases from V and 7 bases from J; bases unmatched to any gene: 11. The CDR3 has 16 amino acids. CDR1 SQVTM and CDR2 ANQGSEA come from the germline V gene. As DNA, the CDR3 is TGCAGCGTTGGGCTAGCGGGGGGGCCTATCACTAACATTCAGTACTTC. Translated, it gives CSVGLAGGPITNIQYF. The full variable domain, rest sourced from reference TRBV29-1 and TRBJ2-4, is SAVISQKPSRDICQRGTSLTIQCQVDSQVTMMFWYRQQPGQSLTLIATANQGSEATYESGFVIDKFPISRPNLTFSTLTVSNMSPEDSSIYLCSVGLAGGPITNIQYFGAGTRLSVL.

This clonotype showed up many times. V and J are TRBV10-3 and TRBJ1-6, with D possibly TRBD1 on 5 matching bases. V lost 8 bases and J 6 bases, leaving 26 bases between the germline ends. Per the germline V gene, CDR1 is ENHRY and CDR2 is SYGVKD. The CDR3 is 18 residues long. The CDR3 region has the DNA TGTGCCATCGGCAATAAAGAGGGTTCCGGGGGTAGTAATTCACCCCTCCACTTT. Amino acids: CAIGNKEGSGGSNSPLHF.

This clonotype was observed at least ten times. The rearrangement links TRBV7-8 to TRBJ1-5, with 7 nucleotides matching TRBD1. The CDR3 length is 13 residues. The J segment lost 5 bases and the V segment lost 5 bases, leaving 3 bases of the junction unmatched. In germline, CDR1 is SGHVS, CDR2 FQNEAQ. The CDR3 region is CASSLGTDQPQHF. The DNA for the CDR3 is TGTGCCAGCAGCCTAGGGACAGATCAGCCCCAGCATTTT.

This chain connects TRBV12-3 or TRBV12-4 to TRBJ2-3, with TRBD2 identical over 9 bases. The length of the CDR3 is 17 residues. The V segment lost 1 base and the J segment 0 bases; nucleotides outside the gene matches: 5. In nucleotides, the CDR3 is TGTGCCAGCAGTTTAGGACTGACTAGCGGAAGCACAGATACGCAGTATTTT. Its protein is CASSLGLTSGSTDTQYF.